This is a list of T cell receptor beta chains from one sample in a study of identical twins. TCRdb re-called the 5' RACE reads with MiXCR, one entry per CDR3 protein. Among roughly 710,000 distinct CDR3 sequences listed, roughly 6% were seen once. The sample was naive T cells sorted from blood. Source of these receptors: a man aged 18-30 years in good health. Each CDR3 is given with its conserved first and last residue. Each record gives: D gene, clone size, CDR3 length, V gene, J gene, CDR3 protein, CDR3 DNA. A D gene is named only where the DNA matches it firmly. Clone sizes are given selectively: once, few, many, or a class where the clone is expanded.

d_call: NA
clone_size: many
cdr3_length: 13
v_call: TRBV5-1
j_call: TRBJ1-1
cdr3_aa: CASSLARTSEAFF
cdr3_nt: TGCGCCAGCAGCTTGGCCAGGACTTCTGAAGCTTTCTTT

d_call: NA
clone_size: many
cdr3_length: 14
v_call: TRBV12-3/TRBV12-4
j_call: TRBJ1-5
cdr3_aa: CASSRSPRDQPQHF
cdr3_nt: TGTGCCAGCAGCCGTAGTCCGAGGGATCAGCCCCAGCATTTT

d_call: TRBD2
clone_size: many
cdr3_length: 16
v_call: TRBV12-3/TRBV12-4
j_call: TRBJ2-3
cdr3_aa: CASSHGLADSTDTQYF
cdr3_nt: TGTGCCAGCAGCCACGGACTAGCAGACAGCACAGATACGCAGTATTTT

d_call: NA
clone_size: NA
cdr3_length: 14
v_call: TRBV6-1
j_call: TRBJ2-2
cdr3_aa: CASSPVVGTGELFF
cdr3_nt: TGTGCCAGCAGTCCGGTTGTGGGCACCGGGGAGCTGTTTTTT

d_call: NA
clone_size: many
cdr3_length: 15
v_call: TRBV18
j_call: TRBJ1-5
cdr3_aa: CASSGTEGSNQPQHF
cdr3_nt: TGTGCCAGCTCAGGGACCGAAGGAAGCAATCAGCCCCAGCATTTT

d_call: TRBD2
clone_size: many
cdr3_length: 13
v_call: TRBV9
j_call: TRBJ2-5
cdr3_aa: CASSGGGQETQYF
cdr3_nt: TGTGCCAGCAGCGGCGGGGGGCAAGAGACCCAGTACTTC

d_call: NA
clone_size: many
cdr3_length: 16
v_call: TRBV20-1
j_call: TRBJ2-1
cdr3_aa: CSASGSLGRVYNEQFF
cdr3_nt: TGCAGTGCTAGCGGCAGCTTGGGACGAGTATACAATGAGCAGTTCTTC

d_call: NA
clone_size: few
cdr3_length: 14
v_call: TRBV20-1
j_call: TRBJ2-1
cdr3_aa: CSAITGTADNEQFF
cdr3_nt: TGCAGTGCTATTACCGGGACTGCAGACAATGAGCAGTTCTTC

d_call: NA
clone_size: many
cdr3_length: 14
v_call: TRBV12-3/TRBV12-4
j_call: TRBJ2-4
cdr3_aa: CASSLSANPNIQYF
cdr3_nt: TGTGCCAGCAGTTTGTCAGCGAACCCCAACATTCAGTACTTC

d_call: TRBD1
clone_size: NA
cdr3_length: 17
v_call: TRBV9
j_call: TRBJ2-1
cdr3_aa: CASSVGWDSSSYNEQFF
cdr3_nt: TGTGCCAGCAGCGTAGGGTGGGACAGTAGCTCCTACAATGAGCAGTTCTTC

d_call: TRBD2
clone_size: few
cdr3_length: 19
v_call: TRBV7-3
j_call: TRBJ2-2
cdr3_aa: CASSLNPWTSGTNTGELFF
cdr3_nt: TGTGCCAGCAGCTTAAACCCCTGGACTAGCGGGACGAACACCGGGGAGCTGTTTTTT

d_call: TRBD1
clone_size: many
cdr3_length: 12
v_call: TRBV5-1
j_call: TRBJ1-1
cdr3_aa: CASGTAGGEAFF
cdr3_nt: TGCGCCAGTGGGACAGCGGGTGGAGAAGCTTTCTTT

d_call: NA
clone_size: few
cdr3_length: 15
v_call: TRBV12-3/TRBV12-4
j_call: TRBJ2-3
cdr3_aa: CASRQLDLITDTQYF
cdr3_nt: TGTGCCAGCAGGCAGCTGGACCTAATCACAGATACGCAGTATTTT

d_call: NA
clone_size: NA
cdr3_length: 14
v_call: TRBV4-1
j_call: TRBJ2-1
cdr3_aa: CASSQDGSTGTQFF
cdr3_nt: TGCGCCAGCAGCCAAGATGGGTCGACAGGAACTCAGTTCTTC

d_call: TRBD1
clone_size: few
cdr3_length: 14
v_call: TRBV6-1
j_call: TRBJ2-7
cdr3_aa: CASSDTGGSYEQYF
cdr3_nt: TGTGCCAGCAGTGATACAGGGGGCAGCTACGAGCAGTACTTC

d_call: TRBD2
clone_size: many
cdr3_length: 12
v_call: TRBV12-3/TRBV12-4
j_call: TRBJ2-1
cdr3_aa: CASSPTSGSWFF
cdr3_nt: TGTGCCAGCAGCCCGACTAGCGGGAGCTGGTTCTTC

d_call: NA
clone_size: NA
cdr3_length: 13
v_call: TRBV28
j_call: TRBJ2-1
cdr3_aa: CASTLARTFEQFF
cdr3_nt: TGTGCCAGCACACTAGCCCGGACCTTCGAGCAGTTCTTC

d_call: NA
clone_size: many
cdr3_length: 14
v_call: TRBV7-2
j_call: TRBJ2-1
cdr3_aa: CASSPLQKYNEQFF
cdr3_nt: TGTGCCAGCAGCCCACTACAAAAATACAATGAGCAGTTCTTC

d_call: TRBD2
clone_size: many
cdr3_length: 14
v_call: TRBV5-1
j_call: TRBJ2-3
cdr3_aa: CASSSRDYTDTQYF
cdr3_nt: TGCGCCAGCAGCTCTCGGGACTACACAGATACGCAGTATTTT

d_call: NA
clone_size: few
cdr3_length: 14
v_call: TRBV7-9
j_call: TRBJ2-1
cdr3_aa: CASSPELYNNEQFF
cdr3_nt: TGTGCCAGCAGCCCGGAGCTCTACAACAATGAGCAGTTCTTC

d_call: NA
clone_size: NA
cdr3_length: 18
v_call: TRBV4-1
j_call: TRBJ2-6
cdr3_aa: CASSHPKYGGEGANVLTF
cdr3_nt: TGCGCCAGCAGCCACCCGAAGTACGGCGGGGAAGGGGCCAACGTCCTGACTTTC

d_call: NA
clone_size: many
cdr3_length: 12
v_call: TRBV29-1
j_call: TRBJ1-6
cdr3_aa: CSAGQSGSPLHF
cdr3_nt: TGCAGCGCGGGACAATCCGGCTCACCCCTCCACTTT

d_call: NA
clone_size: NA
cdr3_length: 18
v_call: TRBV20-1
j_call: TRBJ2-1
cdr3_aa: CSASPGPKGMSSYNEQFF
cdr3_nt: TGCAGTGCTAGCCCGGGACCTAAAGGGATGAGCTCCTACAATGAGCAGTTCTTC

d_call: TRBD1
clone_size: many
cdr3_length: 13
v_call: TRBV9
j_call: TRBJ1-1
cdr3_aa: CASMGQGVSEAFF
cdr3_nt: TGTGCCAGCATGGGGCAGGGGGTGTCTGAAGCTTTCTTT

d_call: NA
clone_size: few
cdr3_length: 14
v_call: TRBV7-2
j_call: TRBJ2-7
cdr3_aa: CASSSRVGGGEQYF
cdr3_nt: TGTGCCAGCAGCTCTAGGGTAGGGGGTGGCGAGCAGTACTTC

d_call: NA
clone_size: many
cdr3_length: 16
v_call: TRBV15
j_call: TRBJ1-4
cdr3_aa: CATSKLLGSTNEKLFF
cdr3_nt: TGTGCCACCAGCAAGCTCCTCGGGTCGACTAATGAAAAACTGTTTTTT

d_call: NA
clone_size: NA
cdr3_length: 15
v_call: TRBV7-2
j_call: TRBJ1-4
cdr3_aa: CASSPPGLMYEKLFF
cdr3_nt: TGTGCCAGCAGCCCCCCCGGACTCATGTATGAAAAACTGTTTTTT

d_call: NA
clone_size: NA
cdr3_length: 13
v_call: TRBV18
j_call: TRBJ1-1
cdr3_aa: CASWGQLNTEAFF
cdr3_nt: TGTGCCAGCTGGGGGCAGCTGAACACTGAAGCTTTCTTT

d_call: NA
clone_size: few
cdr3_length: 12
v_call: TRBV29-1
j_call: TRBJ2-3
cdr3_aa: CSVVVSTDTQYF
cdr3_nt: TGCAGCGTTGTCGTGAGCACAGATACGCAGTATTTT

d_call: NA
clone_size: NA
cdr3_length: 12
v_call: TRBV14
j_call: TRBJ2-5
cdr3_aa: CASSRWEETQYF
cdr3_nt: TGTGCCAGCAGCCGGTGGGAGGAGACCCAGTACTTC

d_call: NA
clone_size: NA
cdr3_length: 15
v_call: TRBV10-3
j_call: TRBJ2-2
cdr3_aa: CAISDSPSNTGELFF
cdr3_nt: TGTGCCATCAGTGACAGTCCTTCGAACACCGGGGAGCTGTTTTTT

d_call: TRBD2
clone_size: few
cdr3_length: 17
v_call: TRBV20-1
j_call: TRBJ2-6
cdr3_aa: CSASRDGGGAGANVLTF
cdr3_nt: TGCAGTGCTAGTCGGGACGGCGGGGGTGCTGGGGCCAACGTCCTGACTTTC

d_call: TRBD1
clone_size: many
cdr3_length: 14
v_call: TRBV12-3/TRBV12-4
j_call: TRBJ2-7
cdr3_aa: CASSLGQGASEQYF
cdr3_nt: TGTGCCAGCAGTTTAGGGCAGGGGGCAAGTGAGCAGTACTTC

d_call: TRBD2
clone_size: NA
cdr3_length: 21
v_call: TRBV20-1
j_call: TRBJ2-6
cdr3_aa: CSARQWTSGGVELSGANVLTF
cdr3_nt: TGCAGTGCTAGACAGTGGACTAGCGGGGGAGTAGAACTTTCTGGGGCCAACGTCCTGACTTTC

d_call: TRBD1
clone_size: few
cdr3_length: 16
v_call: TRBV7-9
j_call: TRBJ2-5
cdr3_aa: CASSWLSRQGSETQYF
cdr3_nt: TGTGCCAGCAGCTGGTTGTCCCGACAGGGTTCCGAGACCCAGTACTTC

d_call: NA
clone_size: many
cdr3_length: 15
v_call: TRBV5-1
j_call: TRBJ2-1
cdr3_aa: CASSPGDPGLNEQFF
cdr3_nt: TGCGCCAGCAGCCCAGGAGATCCGGGACTCAATGAGCAGTTCTTC

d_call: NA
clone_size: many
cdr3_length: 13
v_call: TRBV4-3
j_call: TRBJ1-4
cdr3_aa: CASSQWGAEKLFF
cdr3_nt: TGCGCCAGCAGCCAATGGGGCGCCGAAAAACTGTTTTTT

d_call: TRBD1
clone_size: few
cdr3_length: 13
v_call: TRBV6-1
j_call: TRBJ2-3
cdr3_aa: CATRTGVADTQYF
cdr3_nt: TGTGCCACGCGGACAGGGGTGGCAGATACGCAGTATTTT

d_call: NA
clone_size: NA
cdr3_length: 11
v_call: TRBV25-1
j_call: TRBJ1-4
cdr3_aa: CASGLGEKLFF
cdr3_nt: TGTGCCAGCGGCCTAGGAGAAAAACTGTTTTTT

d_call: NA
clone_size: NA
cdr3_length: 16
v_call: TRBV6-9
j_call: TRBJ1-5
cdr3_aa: CASRNLGGDLNQPQHF
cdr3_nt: TGTGCCAGCAGAAACTTAGGGGGGGACCTCAATCAGCCCCAGCATTTT

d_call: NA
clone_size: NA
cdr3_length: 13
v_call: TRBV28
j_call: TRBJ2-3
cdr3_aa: CASSLTQQHTQYF
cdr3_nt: TGTGCCAGCAGTTTAACACAACAGCATACGCAGTATTTT

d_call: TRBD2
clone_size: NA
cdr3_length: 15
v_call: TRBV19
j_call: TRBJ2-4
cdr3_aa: CASQGTSDVKNIQYF
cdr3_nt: TGTGCCAGTCAAGGGACTAGCGATGTCAAAAACATTCAGTACTTC

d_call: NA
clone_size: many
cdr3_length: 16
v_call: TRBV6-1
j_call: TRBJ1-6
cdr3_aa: CASSESARPPPSPLHF
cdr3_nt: TGTGCCAGCAGTGAAAGCGCCAGACCTCCTCCCTCACCCCTCCACTTT

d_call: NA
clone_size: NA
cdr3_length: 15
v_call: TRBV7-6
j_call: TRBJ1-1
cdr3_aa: CASSLRADGSTEAFF
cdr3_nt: TGTGCCAGCAGCTTACGGGCCGACGGGTCCACTGAAGCTTTCTTT

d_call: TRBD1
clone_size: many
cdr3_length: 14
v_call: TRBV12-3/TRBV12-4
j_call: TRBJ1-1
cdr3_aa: CASSFDRVDAEAFF
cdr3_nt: TGTGCCAGCAGTTTCGACAGGGTAGATGCTGAAGCTTTCTTT

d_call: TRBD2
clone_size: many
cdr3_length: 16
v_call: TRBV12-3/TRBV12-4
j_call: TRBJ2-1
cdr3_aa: CASRPSGRAAYNEQFF
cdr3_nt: TGTGCCAGCAGACCTAGCGGGAGGGCCGCCTACAATGAGCAGTTCTTC

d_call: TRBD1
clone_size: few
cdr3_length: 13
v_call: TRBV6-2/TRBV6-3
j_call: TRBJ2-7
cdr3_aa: CASQGTVTYEQYF
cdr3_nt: TGTGCCAGCCAGGGGACAGTAACCTACGAGCAGTACTTC

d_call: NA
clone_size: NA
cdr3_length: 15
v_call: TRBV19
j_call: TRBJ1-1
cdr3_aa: CASSNGKGKNTEAFF
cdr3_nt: TGTGCCAGTAGTAACGGAAAAGGGAAGAACACTGAAGCTTTCTTT

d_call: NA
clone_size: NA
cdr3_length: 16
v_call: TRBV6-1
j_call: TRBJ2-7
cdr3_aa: CASSGPGIPGEGEQYF
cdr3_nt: TGTGCCAGCAGTGGCCCCGGGATCCCCGGGGAAGGCGAGCAGTACTTC

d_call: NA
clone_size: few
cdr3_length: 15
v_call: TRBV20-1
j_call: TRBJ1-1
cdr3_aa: CSASLATTGNTEAFF
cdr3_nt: TGCAGTGCTAGTCTCGCCACCACAGGTAACACTGAAGCTTTCTTT

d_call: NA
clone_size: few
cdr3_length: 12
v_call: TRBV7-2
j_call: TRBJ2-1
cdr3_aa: CASGGLWGEQFF
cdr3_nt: TGTGCCAGCGGCGGGCTGTGGGGTGAGCAGTTCTTC

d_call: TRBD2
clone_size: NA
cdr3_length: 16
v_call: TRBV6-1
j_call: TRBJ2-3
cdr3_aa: CASYPSPGGPADTQYF
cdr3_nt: TGTGCCAGCTATCCCTCCCCGGGAGGGCCAGCAGATACGCAGTATTTT

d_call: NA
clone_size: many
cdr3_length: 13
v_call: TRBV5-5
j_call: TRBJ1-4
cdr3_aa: CASGAATNEKLFF
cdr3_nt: TGTGCCAGCGGAGCCGCAACTAATGAAAAACTGTTTTTT

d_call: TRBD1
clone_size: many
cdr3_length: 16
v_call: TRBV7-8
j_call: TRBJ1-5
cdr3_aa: CASSLGTQGAYQPQHF
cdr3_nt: TGTGCCAGCAGCTTGGGGACACAGGGGGCGTATCAGCCCCAGCATTTT

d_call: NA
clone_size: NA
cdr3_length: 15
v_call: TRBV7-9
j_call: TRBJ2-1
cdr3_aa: CASSPRGRDLNEQFF
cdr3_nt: TGTGCCAGCAGCCCCCGCGGGCGGGACCTCAATGAGCAGTTCTTC